The clone carrying this T cell receptor beta chain has a handful of counts. The target antigen is unknown. Germline V CDR1 and CDR2: DFQATT, SNEGSKA (reference sequence). The CDR3 is 15 residues long. Germline trimming cut 3 bases from V and 3 bases from J; bases unmatched to any gene: 4. The data are from a study of T-cell memory formation after mild COVID-19. Study details: TCR clusters were mostly confined to one donor each.

Study results and limitations: The pre-infection memory compartment contained some responding clones, suggesting cross-reactive memory joined. Second-wave clones with a day 37 peak had unconfirmed SARS-CoV-2 specificity.

From the 5' RACE reads, TCRdb called clonotypes with MiXCR, one entry per CDR3 protein. Here the sample spans a few hundred thousand distinct CDR3 sequences, roughly 15% being singletons. J is TRBJ1-4 and V is TRBV20-1, with 10 bases aligning to TRBD1. This sequence was found in a man between 18 and 35 years old who had mild COVID-19 (a few samples of this study predate the infection). Cell type and time point are not known. Sequencing was performed on PBMCs or a T cell subset sorted from them (not recorded which). The CDR3 loop reads CSARTGGMANEKLFF. For the CDR3, the DNA is TGCAGTGCTAGGACAGGGGGCATGGCTAATGAAAAACTGTTTTTT.